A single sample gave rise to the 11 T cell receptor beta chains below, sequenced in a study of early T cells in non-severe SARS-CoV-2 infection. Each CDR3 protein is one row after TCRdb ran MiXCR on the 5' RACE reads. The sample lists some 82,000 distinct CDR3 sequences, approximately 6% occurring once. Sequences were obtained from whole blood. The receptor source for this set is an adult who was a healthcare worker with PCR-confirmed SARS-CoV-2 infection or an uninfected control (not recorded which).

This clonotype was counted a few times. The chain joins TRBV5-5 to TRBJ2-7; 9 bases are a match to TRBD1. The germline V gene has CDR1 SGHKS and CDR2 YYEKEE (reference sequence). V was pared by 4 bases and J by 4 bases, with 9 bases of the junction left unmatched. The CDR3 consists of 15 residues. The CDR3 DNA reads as TGTGCCAGCAGCAATCCCGGGACAGGGCTTTACGAGCAGTACTTC. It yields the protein CASSNPGTGLYEQYF.

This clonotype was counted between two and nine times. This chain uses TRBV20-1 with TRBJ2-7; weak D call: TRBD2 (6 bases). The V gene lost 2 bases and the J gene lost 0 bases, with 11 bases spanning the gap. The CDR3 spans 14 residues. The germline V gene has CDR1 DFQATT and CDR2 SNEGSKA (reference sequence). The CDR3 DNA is TGCAGTGCTAGATCGCAGGGACTCTCCTACGAGCAGTACTTC. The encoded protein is CSARSQGLSYEQYF.

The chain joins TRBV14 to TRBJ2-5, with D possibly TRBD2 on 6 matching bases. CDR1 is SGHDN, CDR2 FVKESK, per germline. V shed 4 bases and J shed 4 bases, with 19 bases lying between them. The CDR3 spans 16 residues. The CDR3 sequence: CASSPITPGVGETQYF. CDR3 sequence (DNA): TGTGCCAGCAGCCCCATCACCCCGGGGGTCGGAGAGACCCAGTACTTC.

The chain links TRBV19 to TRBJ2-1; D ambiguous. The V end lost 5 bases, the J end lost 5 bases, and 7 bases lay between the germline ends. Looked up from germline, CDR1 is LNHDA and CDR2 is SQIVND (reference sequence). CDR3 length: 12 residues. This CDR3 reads CASSFPHNEQFF. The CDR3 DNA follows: TGTGCCAGTAGTTTTCCACACAATGAGCAGTTCTTC.

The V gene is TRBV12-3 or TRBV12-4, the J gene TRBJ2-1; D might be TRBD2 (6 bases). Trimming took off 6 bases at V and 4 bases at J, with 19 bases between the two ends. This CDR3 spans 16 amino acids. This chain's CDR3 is CASSPSGTSDYNEQFF. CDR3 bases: TGTGCCAGCAGCCCCTCCGGGACTTCGGATTACAATGAGCAGTTCTTC.

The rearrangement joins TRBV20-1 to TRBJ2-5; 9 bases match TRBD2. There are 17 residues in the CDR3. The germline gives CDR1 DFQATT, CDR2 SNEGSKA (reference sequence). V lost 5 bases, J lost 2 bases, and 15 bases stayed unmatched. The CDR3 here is CSAPPSGKPAGQETQYF. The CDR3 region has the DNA TGCAGTGCTCCACCTAGCGGGAAACCGGCCGGGCAAGAGACCCAGTACTTC.

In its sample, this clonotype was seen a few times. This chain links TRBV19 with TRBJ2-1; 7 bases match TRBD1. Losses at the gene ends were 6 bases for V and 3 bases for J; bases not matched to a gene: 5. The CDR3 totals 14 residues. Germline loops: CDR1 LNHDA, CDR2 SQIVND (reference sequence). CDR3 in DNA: TGTGCCAGTAGACGGGGACAGAACTACAATGAGCAGTTCTTC. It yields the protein CASRRGQNYNEQFF.

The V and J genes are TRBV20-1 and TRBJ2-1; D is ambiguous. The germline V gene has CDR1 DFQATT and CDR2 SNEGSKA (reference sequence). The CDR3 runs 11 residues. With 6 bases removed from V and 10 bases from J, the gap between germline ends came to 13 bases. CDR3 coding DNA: TGCAGTGCGCAGAGTCCACCGGAGCAGTTCTTC. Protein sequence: CSAQSPPEQFF.

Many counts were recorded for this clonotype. The CDR3 DNA reads TGTGCCAGCAGCTTCCGTGGCGGGCCCGGGGGAGAGACCCAGTACTTC. This sequence encodes CASSFRGGPGGETQYF. The chain carries TRBV7-2 and TRBJ2-5; tentative D call: TRBD2 (6 bases). CDR3 size: 16 residues. The V and J ends lost 3 bases and 4 bases respectively, with 18 bases between them. Germline loops: CDR1 SGHTA, CDR2 FQGNSA.

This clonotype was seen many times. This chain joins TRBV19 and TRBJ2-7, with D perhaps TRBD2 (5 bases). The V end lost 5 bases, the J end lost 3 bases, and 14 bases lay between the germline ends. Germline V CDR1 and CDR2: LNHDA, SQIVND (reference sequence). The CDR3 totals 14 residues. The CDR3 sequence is CASSPTAGDYEQYF. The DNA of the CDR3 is TGTGCCAGTAGTCCCACAGCCGGGGACTACGAGCAGTACTTC.

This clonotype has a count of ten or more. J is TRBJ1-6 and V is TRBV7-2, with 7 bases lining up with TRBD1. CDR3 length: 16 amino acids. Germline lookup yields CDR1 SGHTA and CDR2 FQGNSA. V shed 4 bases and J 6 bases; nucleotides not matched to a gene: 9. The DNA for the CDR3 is TGTGCCAGCAGCTACCACAGGGGCGGAGGTAATTCACCCCTCCACTTT. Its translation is CASSYHRGGGNSPLHF.